A single T cell receptor (beta chain) is shown here with its context. The target of this receptor is not known. Base qualities are not recorded, but no much larger clone differs from it by a single base. TCRbeta CDR3 regions were amplified from genomic DNA by means of the immunoSEQ Assay, a bias-controlled multiplex PCR. Processing in the source paper ran as follows. The number of nucleated cells in each sample was estimated by amplification of reference gene primers within the assay. To quantify the absolute abundance of each unique TCRbeta CDR3 rearrangement, sequence reads were collapsed and filtered. Productive Simpson clonality was computed per sample as the square root of Simpson's diversity index over productive rearrangements. Imported from immuneACCESS, the table was reduced by TCRdb to in-frame sequences with V and J called. These copies leave out some clones; in studies compared against another copy, an unresolved V gene accounts for under half, and the cause of the remainder is not known. The DNA was the basis for D and trimming; V, J and clone size are from that table. Recorded for this sample are some 42,000 clones; approximately 85% of them occurred a single time. In total, the top ten clones hold about 13% of the sample.

The data are from a study of blood T cell repertoires in COVID-19 (dated by TCRdb to about 2020). Regarding the research as a whole: Samples covering the acute and convalescent phases of COVID-19 were provided by collaborators in the United States, Italy and Spain. Samples came from the ongoing ImmuneRACE study (first 160 participants) plus 1,254 subjects from 6 global collaborators. A freely available public database, intended as a resource for researchers studying the immune response to SARS-CoV-2, is where the repertoires were released. Deeply sampled blood TCRbeta repertoires from subjects exposed to, actively infected with, or recovered from COVID-19 were included in the dataset. Nearly every sample came with metadata listing a de-identified subject ID, COVID-19 status, age in years and sex. Where available, HLA class I and class II types were taken from metadata supplied by the sample provider and were not determined by assay-based typing. The prospective study material was composed of cDNA or gDNA derived from T cells, B-cell-depleted T cells, or PBMCs.

Overall study outcomes, separate from this receptor: The amount of clinical and demographic metadata varied by source and participant and was provided uncurated.

Relative to germline, V is 7 bases shorter and J is 3 bases shorter, with 19 bases between their ends. The germline V gene gives CDR1 as MDHEN and CDR2 as SYDVKM. From its cysteine to its phenylalanine, the CDR3 spans 15 amino acids. Kept here is only the CDR3 DNA, which spans 45 bases and is read in frame from base 1. Whole blood was collected in K2EDTA tubes by collaborating institutions according to the institutions' own protocols. For TCRbeta analysis, collaborator samples were shipped as frozen whole blood, as isolated PBMCs, or as DNA extracted from either sample type. The sequenced material came from peripheral blood. The receptor comes from a woman between 70 and 85 years old in a cohort sampled during active COVID-19. This chain is built from TRBV28 and TRBJ2-7, with a weak D call of TRBD1 (7 bases match). CDR3 reads: CASIVGQGGFYEQYF. The DNA sequence follows: TGTGCCAGCATCGTCGGGCAGGGGGGTTTCTACGAGCAGTACTTC.